The clone carrying this T cell receptor (beta chain) occurred a few times. Template material for amplifying TCR beta CDR3 regions consisted of RNA transcripts. The study used the HTBI primer set for a first-round RT-PCR of the TCR CDR3. MiXCR, applied by TCRdb to the multiplex PCR reads, yields one record per CDR3 protein. The table shows under 600,000 distinct CDR3 sequences, with around 16% occurring only once. PBMCs were collected from an approximately 10 ml volume of fresh peripheral blood. This specimen belongs to a study of T cells in Graves' hyperthyroidism and ophthalmopathy. Germline CDR1 and CDR2: SQVTM and ANQGSEA. The CDR3 extends over 12 amino acids. V lost 3 bases and J 7 bases, leaving 10 bases between the germline ends.

Sequencing was carried out using blood. The TCR sequence derives from a woman between 40 and 55 years old with Graves' ophthalmopathy. The chain recombines TRBV29-1 with TRBJ2-1; weak D call: TRBD2 (6 bases). The CDR3 bases are TGCAGCGTTGACCGGGGGAGGAATGAGCAGTTCTTC. Translation: CSVDRGRNEQFF.